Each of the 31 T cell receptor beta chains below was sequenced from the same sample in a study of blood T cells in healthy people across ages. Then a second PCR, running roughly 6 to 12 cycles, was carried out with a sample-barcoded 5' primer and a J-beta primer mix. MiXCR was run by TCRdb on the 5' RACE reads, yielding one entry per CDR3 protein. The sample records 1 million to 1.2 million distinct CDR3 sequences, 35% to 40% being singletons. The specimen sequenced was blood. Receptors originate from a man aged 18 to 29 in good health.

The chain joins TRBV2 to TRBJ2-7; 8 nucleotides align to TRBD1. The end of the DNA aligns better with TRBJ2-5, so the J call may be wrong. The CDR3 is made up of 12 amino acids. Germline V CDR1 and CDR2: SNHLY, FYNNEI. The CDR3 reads CASRTGEGTQYF. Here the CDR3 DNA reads TGTGCCAGCAGGACAGGGGAAGGGACCCAGTACTTC.

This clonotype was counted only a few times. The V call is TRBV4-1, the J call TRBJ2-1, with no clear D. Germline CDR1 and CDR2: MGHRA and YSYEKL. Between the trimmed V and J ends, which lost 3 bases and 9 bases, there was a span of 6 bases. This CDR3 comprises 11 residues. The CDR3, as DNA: TGCGCCAGCAGCCAGACGAGTGAGCAGTTCTTC. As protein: CASSQTSEQFF.

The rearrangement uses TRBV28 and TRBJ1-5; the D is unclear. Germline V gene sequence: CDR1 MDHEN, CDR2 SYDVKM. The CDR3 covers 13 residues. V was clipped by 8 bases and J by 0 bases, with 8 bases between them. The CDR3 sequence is CASESDSNQPQHF. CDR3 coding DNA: TGTGCCAGCGAGAGTGATAGCAATCAGCCCCAGCATTTT.

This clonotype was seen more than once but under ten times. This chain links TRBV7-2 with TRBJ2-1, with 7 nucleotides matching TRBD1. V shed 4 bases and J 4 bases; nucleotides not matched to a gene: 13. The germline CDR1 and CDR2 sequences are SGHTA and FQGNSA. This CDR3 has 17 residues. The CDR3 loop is CASSSLRTGQSYNEQFF. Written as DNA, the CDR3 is TGTGCCAGCAGCTCCCTGCGGACGGGACAGTCTTACAATGAGCAGTTCTTC.

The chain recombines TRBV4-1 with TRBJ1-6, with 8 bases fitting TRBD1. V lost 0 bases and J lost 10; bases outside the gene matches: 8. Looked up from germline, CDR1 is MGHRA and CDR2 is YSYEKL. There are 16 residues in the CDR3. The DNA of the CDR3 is TGCGCCAGCAGCCAAGAGGCGACAGGGGTGGGATCACCCCTCCACTTT. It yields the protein CASSQEATGVGSPLHF.

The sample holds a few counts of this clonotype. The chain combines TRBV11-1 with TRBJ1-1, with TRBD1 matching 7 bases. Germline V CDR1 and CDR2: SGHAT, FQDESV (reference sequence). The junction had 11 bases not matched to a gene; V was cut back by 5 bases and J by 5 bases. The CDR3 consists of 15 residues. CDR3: CASSSLQGRRTEAFF. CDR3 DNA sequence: TGTGCCAGCAGCAGCCTACAGGGGAGACGGACTGAAGCTTTCTTT.

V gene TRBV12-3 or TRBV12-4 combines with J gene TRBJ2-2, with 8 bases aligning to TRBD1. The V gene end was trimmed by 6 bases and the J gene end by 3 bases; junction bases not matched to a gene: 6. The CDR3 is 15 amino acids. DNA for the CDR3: TGTGCCAGCAGGGGACAGGCTGTGGACACCGGGGAGCTGTTTTTT. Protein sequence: CASRGQAVDTGELFF.

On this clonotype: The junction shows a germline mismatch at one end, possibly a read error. The CDR3 DNA reads TGCGCTAGCAGCCAAGCTATGGCCGGCAGTGGCTCCTACGAGCAGTACTTC. Protein sequence: CASSQAMAGSGSYEQYF. The chain is built from TRBV4-1 and TRBJ2-7; no clear D. The CDR3 has 17 residues. Per germline, CDR1 MGHRA and CDR2 YSYEKL.

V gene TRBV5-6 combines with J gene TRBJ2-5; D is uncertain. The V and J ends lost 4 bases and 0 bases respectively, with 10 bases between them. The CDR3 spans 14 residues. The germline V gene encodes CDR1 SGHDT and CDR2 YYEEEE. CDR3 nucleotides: TGTGCCAGCAGCCCCCAAATTAACCAAGAGACCCAGTACTTC. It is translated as CASSPQINQETQYF.

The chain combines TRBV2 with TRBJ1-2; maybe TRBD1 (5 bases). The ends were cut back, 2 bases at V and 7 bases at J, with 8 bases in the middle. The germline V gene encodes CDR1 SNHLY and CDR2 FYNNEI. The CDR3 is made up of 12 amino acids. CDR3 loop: CASSELGGGYTF. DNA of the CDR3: TGTGCCAGCAGTGAACTTGGGGGTGGCTACACCTTC.

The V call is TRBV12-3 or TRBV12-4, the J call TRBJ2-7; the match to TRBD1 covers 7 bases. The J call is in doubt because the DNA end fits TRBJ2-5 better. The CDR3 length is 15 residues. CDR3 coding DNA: TGTGCCAGCCTTAATCAGGGGGTAGGATCGGGGACCCAGTACTTC. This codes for CASLNQGVGSGTQYF.

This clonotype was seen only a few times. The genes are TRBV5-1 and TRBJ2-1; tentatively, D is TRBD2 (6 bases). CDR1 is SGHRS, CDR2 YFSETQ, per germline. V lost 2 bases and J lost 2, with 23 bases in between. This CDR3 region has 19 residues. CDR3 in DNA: TGCGCCAGCAGCTTCAATCCAGAACCGGGACTCACCCCCTACAATGAGCAGTTCTTC. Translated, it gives CASSFNPEPGLTPYNEQFF.

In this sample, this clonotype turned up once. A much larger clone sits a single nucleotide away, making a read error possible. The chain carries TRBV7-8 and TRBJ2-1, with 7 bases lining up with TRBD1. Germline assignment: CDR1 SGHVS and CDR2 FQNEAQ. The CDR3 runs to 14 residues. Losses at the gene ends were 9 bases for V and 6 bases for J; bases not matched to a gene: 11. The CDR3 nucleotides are TGTGCCAGTCGTCCGACAGGGATCATCAATGAGCAGTTCTTC. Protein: CASRPTGIINEQFF.

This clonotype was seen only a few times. This CDR3 reads CASSLLGNSGANVLTF. Written as DNA, the CDR3 is TGTGCCAGCAGTTTATTAGGGAACTCTGGGGCCAACGTCCTGACTTTC. V gene TRBV27 combines with J gene TRBJ2-6; unclear D gene. Germline-derived CDR1 and CDR2 are MNHEY and SMNVEV (reference sequence). The CDR3 spans 16 residues. With 1 base removed from V and 0 bases from J, the gap between germline ends came to 7 bases.

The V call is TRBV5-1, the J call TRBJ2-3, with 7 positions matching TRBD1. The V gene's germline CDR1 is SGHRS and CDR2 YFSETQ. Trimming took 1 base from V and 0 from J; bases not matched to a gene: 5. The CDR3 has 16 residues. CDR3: CASSLTGDSSTDTQYF. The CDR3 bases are TGCGCCAGCAGCTTGACAGGGGATTCTAGCACAGATACGCAGTATTTT.

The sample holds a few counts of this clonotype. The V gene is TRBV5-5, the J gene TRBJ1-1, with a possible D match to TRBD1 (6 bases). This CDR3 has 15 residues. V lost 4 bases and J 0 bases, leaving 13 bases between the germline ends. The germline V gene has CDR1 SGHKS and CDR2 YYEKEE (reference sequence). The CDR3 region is CASSLTDRLNTEAFF. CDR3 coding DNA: TGTGCCAGCAGCCTAACAGACAGGCTGAACACTGAAGCTTTCTTT.

This CDR3 is CASSQDRDGTNSPLHF. The CDR3 bases are TGTGCCAGCAGCCAAGATCGGGACGGAACTAATTCACCCCTCCACTTT. This chain uses TRBV4-2 with TRBJ1-6, with D possibly TRBD1 on 5 matching bases. This CDR3 region has 16 residues. The V and J ends lost 0 bases and 6 bases respectively, with 12 bases between them. Germline-derived CDR1 and CDR2 are LGHNA and YNFKEQ.

The CDR3 loop is CSARARDILWDYGYTF. The CDR3 bases are TGCAGTGCTAGAGCTAGGGACATCTTATGGGACTATGGCTACACCTTC. The chain carries TRBV20-1 and TRBJ1-2; D is perhaps TRBD1 (6 bases). Looked up from germline, CDR1 is DFQATT and CDR2 is SNEGSKA (reference sequence). The CDR3 contains 16 residues. The germline V and J ends were trimmed by 1 base and 3 bases, with 18 bases remaining between them.

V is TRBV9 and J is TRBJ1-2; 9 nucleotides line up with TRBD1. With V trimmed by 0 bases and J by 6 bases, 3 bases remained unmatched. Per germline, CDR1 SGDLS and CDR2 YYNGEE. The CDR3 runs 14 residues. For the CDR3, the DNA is TGTGCCAGCAGCGTAGGAACAGGGGGCGATGGCTACACCTTC. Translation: CASSVGTGGDGYTF.

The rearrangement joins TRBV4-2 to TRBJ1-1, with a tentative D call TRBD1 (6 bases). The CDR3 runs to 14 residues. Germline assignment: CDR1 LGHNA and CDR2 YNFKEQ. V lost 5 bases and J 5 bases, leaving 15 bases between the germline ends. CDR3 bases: TGTGCCAGCAGCTCAAAAGGGGGAAAAACTGAAGCTTTCTTT. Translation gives CASSSKGGKTEAFF.

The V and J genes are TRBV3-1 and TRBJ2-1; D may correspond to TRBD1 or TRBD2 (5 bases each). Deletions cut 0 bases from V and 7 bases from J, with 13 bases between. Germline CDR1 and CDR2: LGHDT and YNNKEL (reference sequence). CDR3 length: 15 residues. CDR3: CASSQDPQGRNEQFF. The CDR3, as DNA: TGTGCCAGCAGCCAAGACCCGCAGGGACGGAATGAGCAGTTCTTC.

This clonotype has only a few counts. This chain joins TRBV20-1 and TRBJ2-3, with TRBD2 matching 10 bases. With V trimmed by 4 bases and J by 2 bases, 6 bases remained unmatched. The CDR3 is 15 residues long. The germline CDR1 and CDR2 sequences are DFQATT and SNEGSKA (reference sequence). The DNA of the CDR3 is TGCAGTGCTATTACCGGGACTAGCGCCACAGATACGCAGTATTTT. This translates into CSAITGTSATDTQYF.

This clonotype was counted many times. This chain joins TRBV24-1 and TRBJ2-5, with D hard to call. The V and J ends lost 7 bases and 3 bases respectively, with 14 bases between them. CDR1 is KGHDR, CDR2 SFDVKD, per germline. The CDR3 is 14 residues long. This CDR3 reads CATSVPGNEETQYF. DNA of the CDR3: TGTGCCACCAGCGTACCGGGCAATGAAGAGACCCAGTACTTC.

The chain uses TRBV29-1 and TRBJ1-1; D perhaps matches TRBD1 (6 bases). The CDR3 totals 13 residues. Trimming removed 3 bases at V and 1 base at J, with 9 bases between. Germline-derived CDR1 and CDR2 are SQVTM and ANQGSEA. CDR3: CSVDRGANTEAFF. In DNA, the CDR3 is TGCAGCGTTGATAGGGGGGCGAACACTGAAGCTTTCTTT.

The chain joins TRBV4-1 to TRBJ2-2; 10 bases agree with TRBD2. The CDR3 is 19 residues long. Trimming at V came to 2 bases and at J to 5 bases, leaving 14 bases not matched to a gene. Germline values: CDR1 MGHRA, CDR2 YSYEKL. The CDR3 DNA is TGCGCCAGCAGCCAAATGACCCTCGGGCTTAGCGGGAGGACCGGGGAGCTGTTTTTT. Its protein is CASSQMTLGLSGRTGELFF.

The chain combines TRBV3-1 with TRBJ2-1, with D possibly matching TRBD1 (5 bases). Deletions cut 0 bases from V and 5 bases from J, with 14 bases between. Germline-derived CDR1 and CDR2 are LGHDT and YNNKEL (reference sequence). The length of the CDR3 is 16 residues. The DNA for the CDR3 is TGTGCCAGCAGCCAAGAATCAGGGTATCCGGACAATGAGCAGTTCTTC. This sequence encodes CASSQESGYPDNEQFF.

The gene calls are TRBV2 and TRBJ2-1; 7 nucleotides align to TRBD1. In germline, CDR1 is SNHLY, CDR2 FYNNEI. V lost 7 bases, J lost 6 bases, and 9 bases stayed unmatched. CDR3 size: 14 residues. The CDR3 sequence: CASNRGGMINEQFF. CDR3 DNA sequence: TGTGCCAGCAACAGGGGTGGAATGATCAATGAGCAGTTCTTC.

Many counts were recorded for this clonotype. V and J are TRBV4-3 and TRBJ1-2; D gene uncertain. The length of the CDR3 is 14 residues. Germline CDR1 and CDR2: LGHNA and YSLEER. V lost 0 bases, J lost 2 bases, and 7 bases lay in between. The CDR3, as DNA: TGCGCCAGCAGCCAAGAGGGCACCAACTATGGCTACACCTTC. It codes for CASSQEGTNYGYTF.

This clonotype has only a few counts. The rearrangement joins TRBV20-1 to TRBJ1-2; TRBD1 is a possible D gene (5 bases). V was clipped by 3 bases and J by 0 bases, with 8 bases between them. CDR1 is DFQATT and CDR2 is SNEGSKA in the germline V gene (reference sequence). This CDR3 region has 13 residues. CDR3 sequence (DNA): TGCAGTGCTAGTGGGGGGACTAACTATGGCTACACCTTC. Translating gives CSASGGTNYGYTF.

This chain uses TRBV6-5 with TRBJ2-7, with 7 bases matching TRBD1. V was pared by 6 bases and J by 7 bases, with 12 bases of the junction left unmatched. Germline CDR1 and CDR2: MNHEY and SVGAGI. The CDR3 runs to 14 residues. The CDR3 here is CASRRGHGNNEQYF. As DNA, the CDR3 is TGTGCCAGCAGGAGGGGGCACGGAAACAATGAGCAGTACTTC.

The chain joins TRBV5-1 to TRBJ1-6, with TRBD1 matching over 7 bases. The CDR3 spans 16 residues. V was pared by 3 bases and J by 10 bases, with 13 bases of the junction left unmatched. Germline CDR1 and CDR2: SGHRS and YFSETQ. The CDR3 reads CASSWDSRSVGSPLHF. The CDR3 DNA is TGCGCCAGCAGCTGGGACAGTCGGTCCGTCGGCTCACCCCTCCACTTT.